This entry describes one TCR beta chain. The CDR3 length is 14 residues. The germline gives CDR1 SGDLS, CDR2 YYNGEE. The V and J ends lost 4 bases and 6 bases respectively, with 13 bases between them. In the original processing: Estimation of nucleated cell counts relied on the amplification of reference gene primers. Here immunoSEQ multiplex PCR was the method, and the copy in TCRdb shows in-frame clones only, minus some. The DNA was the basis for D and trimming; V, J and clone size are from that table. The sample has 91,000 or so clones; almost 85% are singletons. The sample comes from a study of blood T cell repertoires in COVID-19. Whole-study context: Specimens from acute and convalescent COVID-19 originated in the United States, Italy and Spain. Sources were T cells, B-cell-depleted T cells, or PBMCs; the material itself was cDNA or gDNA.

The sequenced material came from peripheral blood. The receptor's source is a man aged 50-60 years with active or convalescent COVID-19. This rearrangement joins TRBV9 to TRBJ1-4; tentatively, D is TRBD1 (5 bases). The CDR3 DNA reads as TGTGCCAGCAGCCCGGGGGGGTTGGATGAAAAACTGTTTTTT. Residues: CASSPGGLDEKLFF.